This is a list of T cell receptor beta chains from one sample in a study of metastatic and nonmetastatic thyroid tumors. TCRdb redid the clone calls on the PCR reads using MiXCR. The profile shows about 45,000 clones, approximately 4.1% of them singletons. Sequencing input: blood. Receptor source: a female donor with papillary thyroid cancer or a benign thyroid nodule (not recorded which). Some clones in this sample may be carry-over from other donors' samples. Each CDR3 is given with its conserved first and last residue. A D gene is named only where the DNA matches it firmly. Clone size is not always given. Where it is, it says once, few, many or a class for expanded clones.

D gene	V gene	J gene	clone size	CDR3 protein	CDR3 DNA
-	TRBV27	TRBJ1-1	many	CASSGLSPNTEAFF	TGTGCCAGCAGTGGACTCAGCCCGAACACTGAAGCTTTCTTT
-	TRBV9	TRBJ2-1	-	CASSVRTLNEQLF	TGTGCCAGCAGCGTCCGGACTCTCAATGAGCAGCTCTTC
-	TRBV19	TRBJ1-5	-	CASSIGTNQPQHF	TGTGCCAGTAGTATAGGTACCAATCAGCCCCAGCATTTT
TRBD1	TRBV19	TRBJ1-4	many	CASSAGTESNEKLFF	TGTGCCAGTAGTGCCGGGACAGAGTCGAATGAAAAACTGTTTTTT
TRBD1	TRBV2	TRBJ2-4	many	CASSSDREGQNIQYF	TGTGCCAGCAGTTCGGACAGGGAAGGTCAGAACATTCAGTACTTC
-	TRBV5-1	TRBJ1-3	many	CASRSGDGDTIYF	TGCGCCAGCAGGTCGGGGGATGGGGACACCATATATTTT
-	TRBV11-3	TRBJ2-1	many	CASSYADSGSYNEQFF	TGTGCCAGCAGCTATGCGGACAGCGGGTCCTACAATGAGCAGTTCTTC
-	TRBV6-2/TRBV6-3	TRBJ1-5	few	CASSLQTNQPQHF	TGTGCCAGTTCGTTACAAACCAATCAGCCCCAGCATTTT
-	TRBV19	TRBJ1-3	-	CASKGRPSDTIYF	TGTGCCAGTAAAGGACGCCCGTCTGACACCATATATTTT
-	TRBV15	TRBJ1-1	few	CATSRGGQSGTQAFF	TGTGCCACCAGCAGAGGTGGACAGAGTGGTACTCAAGCTTTCTTT
-	TRBV6-5	TRBJ1-4	many	CASSYSHEGGKLFF	TGTGCCAGCAGTTACTCGCACGAGGGCGGAAAACTGTTTTTT
-	TRBV11-2	TRBJ2-7	many	CASSLPHPYEQYF	TGTGCCAGCAGCTTACCACACCCCTACGAGCAGTACTTC
TRBD2	TRBV12-3/TRBV12-4	TRBJ2-1	many	CASSLGLAGVNNEQFF	TGTGCCAGCAGTTTGGGACTAGCGGGAGTGAACAATGAGCAGTTCTTC
-	TRBV18	TRBJ2-7	many	CASSPSRQDEQYF	TGTGCCAGCTCACCCTCCCGTCAAGACGAGCAGTACTTC
TRBD2	TRBV11-3	TRBJ2-7	many	CASSLDRTSFVYEQYF	TGTGCCAGCAGCTTAGACCGGACTAGTTTTGTCTACGAGCAGTACTTC
-	TRBV15	TRBJ2-6	-	CATSSSQSGANVLTF	TGTGCCACCAGCAGCTCACAGTCTGGGGCCAACGTCCTGACTTTC
TRBD2	TRBV7-3	TRBJ2-1	many	CASSLTYTSGYNEQFF	TGTGCCAGCAGCTTAACGTACACTAGCGGATACAATGAGCAGTTCTTC
-	TRBV6-1	TRBJ2-3	-	CASSEGPTDTQYF	TGTGCCAGCAGTGAAGGCCCCACAGATACGCAGTATTTT